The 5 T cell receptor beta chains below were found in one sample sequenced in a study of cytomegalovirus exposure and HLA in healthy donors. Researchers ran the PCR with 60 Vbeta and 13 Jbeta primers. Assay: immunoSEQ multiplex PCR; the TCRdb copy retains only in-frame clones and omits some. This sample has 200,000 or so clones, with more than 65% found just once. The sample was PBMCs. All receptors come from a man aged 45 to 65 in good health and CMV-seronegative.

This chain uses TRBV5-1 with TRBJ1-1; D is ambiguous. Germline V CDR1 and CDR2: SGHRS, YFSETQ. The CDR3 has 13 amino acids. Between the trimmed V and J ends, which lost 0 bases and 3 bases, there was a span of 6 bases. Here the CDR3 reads CASSLGRDTEAFF. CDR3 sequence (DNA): TGCGCCAGCAGCTTGGGGCGGGACACTGAAGCTTTCTTT.

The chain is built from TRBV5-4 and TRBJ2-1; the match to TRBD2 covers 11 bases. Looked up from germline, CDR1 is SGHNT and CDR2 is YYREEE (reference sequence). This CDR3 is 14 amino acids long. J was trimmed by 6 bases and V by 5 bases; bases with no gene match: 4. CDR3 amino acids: CASRPGLAVNEQFF. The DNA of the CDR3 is TGTGCCAGCAGACCGGGACTAGCGGTCAATGAGCAGTTCTTC.

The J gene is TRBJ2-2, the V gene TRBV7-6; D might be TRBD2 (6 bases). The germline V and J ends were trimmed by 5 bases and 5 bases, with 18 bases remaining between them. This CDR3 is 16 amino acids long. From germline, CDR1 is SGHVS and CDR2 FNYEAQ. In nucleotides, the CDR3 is TGTGCCAGCAGCCCGCGAACTAGCTCGGGGACCGGGGAGCTGTTTTTT. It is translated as CASSPRTSSGTGELFF.

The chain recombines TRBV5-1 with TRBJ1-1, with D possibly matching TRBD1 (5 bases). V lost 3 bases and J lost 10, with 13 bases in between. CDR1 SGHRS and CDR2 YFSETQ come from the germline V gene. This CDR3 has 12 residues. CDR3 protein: CASSYDQRGAFF. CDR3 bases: TGCGCCAGCAGCTACGACCAAAGGGGAGCTTTCTTT.

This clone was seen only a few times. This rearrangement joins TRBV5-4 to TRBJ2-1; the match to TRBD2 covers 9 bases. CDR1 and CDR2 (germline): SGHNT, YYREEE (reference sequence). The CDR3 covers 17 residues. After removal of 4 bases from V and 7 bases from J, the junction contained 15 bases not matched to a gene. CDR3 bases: TGTGCCAGCAGCCAAGTAGCGGGAGTATCAGTGTGGAATGAGCAGTTCTTC. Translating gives CASSQVAGVSVWNEQFF.